A single sample is the source of the 25 T cell receptor beta chains below, sequenced in a study of Ad26.COV2.S vaccination and SARS-CoV-2 variants. This sample's treatment: some 20 received Ad26.COV2.S at low or high dose, single or two shots; about five received placebo; per-sample allocation not given. Day 63 following the first vaccine or placebo injection was when the samples were taken. Only in-frame clones appear in the TCRdb table, and some are missing; sequencing was by immunoSEQ multiplex PCR. Of 200,000 to 250,000 clones listed, approximately 88% are singletons. The specimen comprised peripheral blood, sampled in a trial of Ad26.COV2.S vaccine versus placebo. The receptors stem from a person aged 18-60 years who received the Ad26.COV2.S COVID-19 vaccine or a placebo.

This sequence joins TRBV2 and TRBJ1-5; 7 bases are a match to TRBD1. This CDR3 spans 16 amino acids. V was clipped by 5 bases and J by 3 bases; unmatched bases: 10. Per germline, CDR1 SNHLY and CDR2 FYNNEI. CDR3 sequence (DNA): TGTGCCAGCAGTACCCAACCGGGACAGTTCAATCAGCCCCAGCATTTT. Translated, it gives CASSTQPGQFNQPQHF.

This CDR3 is CASSQDNPLQEGGKLFF. CDR3 coding DNA: TGCGCCAGCAGCCAAGATAATCCTCTACAGGAAGGTGGAAAACTGTTTTTT. The chain has TRBV4-3 and TRBJ1-4; maybe TRBD1 (5 bases). CDR3 size: 17 residues. V lost 0 bases and J 10 bases, leaving 21 bases between the germline ends. CDR1 is LGHNA, CDR2 YSLEER, per germline.

This chain joins TRBV19 and TRBJ1-2; 11 bases match TRBD1. CDR3 length: 16 residues. V lost 9 bases to trimming and J lost 2 bases; unmatched junction nucleotides: 11. CDR1 is LNHDA and CDR2 is SQIVND in the germline V gene (reference sequence). The CDR3 DNA is TGTGCCAGCGATCGCCTGGGACAGGGGGAGAACTATGGCTACACCTTC. This translates into CASDRLGQGENYGYTF.

The chain is built from TRBV28 and TRBJ2-4; D possibly corresponds to TRBD1 (7 bases). This CDR3 has 14 amino acids. Germline CDR1 MDHEN, CDR2 SYDVKM. Trimming shortened V by 6 bases and J by 3 bases, and 12 bases separated the two germline ends. This CDR3 is CASRAGGGKNIQYF. DNA of the CDR3: TGTGCCAGCAGAGCAGGGGGAGGCAAAAACATTCAGTACTTC.

V is TRBV5-1 and J is TRBJ2-1; 12 positions match TRBD2. With 4 bases clipped from V and 0 bases from J, the junction kept 11 bases outside the gene matches. The CDR3 runs 19 residues. The germline gives CDR1 SGHRS, CDR2 YFSETQ. CDR3 sequence: CASSQMLAGGTRSYNEQFF. DNA of the CDR3: TGCGCCAGCAGCCAGATGCTAGCGGGAGGGACCCGCTCCTACAATGAGCAGTTCTTC.

V and J are TRBV5-4 and TRBJ2-4; D gene uncertain. Germline V lookup: CDR1 SGHNT, CDR2 YYREEE (reference sequence). Trimming stripped 4 bases from V and 5 bases from J, with 16 bases between. The CDR3 loop spans 15 amino acids. The CDR3 nucleotides are TGTGCCAGCAGCCCCCGTCGCGAGAGCGAAAACATTCAGTACTTC. The encoded protein is CASSPRRESENIQYF.

The V gene is TRBV30, the J gene TRBJ1-1, with a weak D call TRBD1 (6 bases). Germline V gene sequence: CDR1 GTSNPN, CDR2 SVGIG (reference sequence). V lost 7 bases and J lost 2, with 17 bases in between. CDR3 length: 14 residues. The CDR3 region is CAFSRFGGNTEAFF. For the CDR3, the DNA is TGTGCCTTTTCTCGATTTGGGGGCAACACTGAAGCTTTCTTT.

The chain couples TRBV7-2 to TRBJ1-2; possible D gene TRBD1, 6 bases. The CDR3 runs 15 residues. Germline lookup yields CDR1 SGHTA and CDR2 FQGNSA. Trimming shortened V by 1 base and J by 2 bases, and 11 bases separated the two germline ends. The CDR3: CASSLGLTGNYGYTF. The CDR3 DNA sequence: TGTGCCAGCAGCTTAGGACTCACAGGGAACTATGGCTACACCTTC.

V is TRBV29-1 and J is TRBJ1-2; no clear D gene. From germline, CDR1 is SQVTM and CDR2 ANQGSEA. This CDR3 spans 12 amino acids. V gave up 7 bases and J gave up 0 bases, with 9 bases separating them. The CDR3 nucleotides read TGCAGCGGAGACTTAGCTAACTATGGCTACACCTTC. This sequence encodes CSGDLANYGYTF.

The genes are TRBV7-8 and TRBJ2-3; 10 nucleotides agree with TRBD2. V gave up 1 base and J gave up 6 bases; unmatched junction bases: 7. CDR1 SGHVS and CDR2 FQNEAQ come from the germline V gene. The CDR3 covers 16 residues. The CDR3 sequence is CASSLGLAGVPDTQYF. CDR3 bases: TGTGCCAGCAGCTTAGGGCTAGCGGGAGTCCCGGATACGCAGTATTTT.

This clone was counted once. This chain uses TRBV7-6 with TRBJ2-7; D uncertain. V lost 6 bases to trimming and J lost 5 bases, with 14 bases between them. CDR3 length: 13 residues. The germline CDR1 and CDR2 sequences are SGHVS and FNYEAQ. The CDR3 is CASRMTSRDEQYF. The DNA of the CDR3 is TGTGCCAGCAGAATGACCAGCCGGGACGAGCAGTACTTC.

The chain couples TRBV5-6 to TRBJ1-1; D is ambiguous. From germline, CDR1 is SGHDT and CDR2 YYEEEE. The CDR3 is 14 amino acids. The V and J ends lost 4 bases and 3 bases respectively, with 13 bases between them. The CDR3 sequence is CASSPRGFDTEAFF. CDR3 DNA sequence: TGTGCCAGCAGCCCGAGAGGCTTTGACACTGAAGCTTTCTTT. Complete variable domain (other parts from reference TRBV5-6 and TRBJ1-1): DAGVTQSPTHLIKTRGQQVTLRCSPKSGHDTVSWYQQALGQGPQFIFQYYEEEERQRGNFPDRFSGHQFPNYSSELNVNALLLGDSALYLCASSPRGFDTEAFFGQGTRLTVV.

This clone was detected once. The rearrangement joins TRBV5-4 to TRBJ2-5, with D possibly being TRBD2 (6 bases). CDR1 SGHNT and CDR2 YYREEE come from the germline V gene (reference sequence). CDR3 length equals 15 residues. V lost 2 bases and J lost 2, with 13 bases in between. The CDR3 DNA follows: TGTGCCAGCAGCTTCCGACGGGAGTCGCAAGAGACCCAGTACTTC. This sequence encodes CASSFRRESQETQYF.

For this clone: Different DNA sequences within this sample yield the same CDR3. This sequence joins TRBV18 and TRBJ2-7; 11 bases match TRBD1. V lost 3 bases, J lost 3 bases, and 4 bases stayed unmatched. This CDR3 is 15 amino acids long. CDR1 and CDR2 from the germline V gene are KGHSH and LQKENI. CDR3 DNA sequence: TGTGCCAGCTCACCCCGGGGGACAGGGGGCTACGAGCAGTACTTC. Encoded protein: CASSPRGTGGYEQYF.

This rearrangement joins TRBV2 to TRBJ1-3, with 7 bases aligning to TRBD1. Germline CDR1 reads SNHLY; CDR2 reads FYNNEI. The CDR3 length is 14 residues. The trim removed 6 bases at V and 4 bases at J, leaving 6 bases unmatched. The CDR3 region is CASRATGVGNTIYF. CDR3 nucleotides: TGTGCCAGCAGGGCTACAGGGGTCGGAAACACCATATATTTT.

The J gene is TRBJ2-7, the V gene TRBV7-6; D possibly matches TRBD1 or TRBD2 (5 bases each). CDR3 length equals 16 residues. Germline CDR1 reads SGHVS; CDR2 reads FNYEAQ. Trimming cost V 2 bases and J 0 bases, with 14 bases left between them. The CDR3 loop reads CASSLRGSILSYEQYF. The CDR3 bases are TGTGCCAGCAGCTTACGGGGCAGCATTCTCTCCTACGAGCAGTACTTC. The full variable domain, in which reference TRBV7-6 and TRBJ2-7 provide the parts outside the CDR3, is GAGVSQSPRYKVTKRGQDVALRCDPISGHVSLYWYRQALGQGPEFLTYFNYEAQQDKSGLPNDRFSAERPEGSISTLTIQRTEQRDSAMYRCASSLRGSILSYEQYFGPGTRLTVT.

Only a few counts were recorded for this clone. V is TRBV6-2 or TRBV6-3 and J is TRBJ2-7; D gene ambiguous. Germline values: CDR1 MNHEY, CDR2 SVGEGT. Trimming cost V 2 bases and J 3 bases, with 14 bases left between them. This CDR3 is built from 15 residues. In nucleotides, the CDR3 is TGTGCCAGCAGTTACAAGGGTAGAATGAGCTACGAGCAGTACTTC. Protein sequence: CASSYKGRMSYEQYF.

The chain has TRBV30 and TRBJ1-2; D is undetermined. There are 13 residues in the CDR3. V lost 3 bases and J 8 bases, leaving 16 bases between the germline ends. Germline assignment: CDR1 GTSNPN and CDR2 SVGIG (reference sequence). The CDR3 DNA is TGTGCCTGGAGCCCCGGGCCCCCTAGGGGCTACACCTTC. Translating it yields CAWSPGPPRGYTF.

This clone was recorded only once. CDR3 amino acids: CASSFTSTGGASEQYF. The CDR3 nucleotides are TGTGCCAGCAGTTTCACTTCGACAGGGGGCGCGTCCGAGCAGTACTTC. The genes are TRBV6-2 or TRBV6-3 and TRBJ2-7; TRBD1 matches 10 bases. The CDR3 has 16 residues. Germline CDR1 and CDR2: MNHEY and SVGEGT. Losses at the gene ends were 4 bases for V and 6 bases for J; bases not matched to a gene: 12.

The rearrangement joins TRBV5-8 to TRBJ2-3; 8 nucleotides line up with TRBD2. The germline CDR1 and CDR2 sequences are SGHTS and YDEGEE. The V gene end was trimmed by 6 bases and the J gene end by 1 base; junction bases not matched to a gene: 7. This CDR3 has 15 residues. The CDR3 bases are TGTGCCAGCACCATTAGCGGGACCCGCACAGATACGCAGTATTTT. It specifies CASTISGTRTDTQYF.

Concerning this clone: The junction does not match germline at one end; this may be a read error. V gene TRBV5-1 combines with J gene TRBJ1-3; 9 bases align to TRBD1. This CDR3 contains 16 residues. Germline-derived CDR1 and CDR2 are SGHRS and YFSETQ. The CDR3 protein is CASSLTSSTGGNIIYF. As DNA, the CDR3 is TGCGCCAGCAGCCTGACTAGCTCGACAGGGGGAAACATCATATATTTT.

This chain links TRBV7-9 with TRBJ2-3; 8 bases fit TRBD2. Germline trimming cut 6 bases from V and 0 bases from J; bases unmatched to any gene: 8. The V gene's germline CDR1 is SEHNR and CDR2 FQNEAQ (reference sequence). This CDR3 spans 16 amino acids. The CDR3 protein is CASSPQPGGSTDTQYF. In DNA, the CDR3 is TGTGCCAGCAGTCCCCAACCGGGGGGGAGCACAGATACGCAGTATTTT.

The chain recombines TRBV19 with TRBJ2-7; 11 bases agree with TRBD2. The V gene end was trimmed by 2 bases and the J gene end by 2 bases; junction bases not matched to a gene: 8. The length of the CDR3 is 17 residues. The germline gives CDR1 LNHDA, CDR2 SQIVND (reference sequence). CDR3 region: CASSITLAGAITYEQYF. The CDR3, as DNA: TGTGCCAGTAGTATAACACTAGCGGGGGCCATAACCTACGAGCAGTACTTC. Based on the CDR3 plus reference TRBV19 and TRBJ2-7, the full variable domain is DGGITQSPKYLFRKEGQNVTLSCEQNLNHDAMYWYRQDPGQGLRLIYYSQIVNDFQKGDIAEGYSVSREKKESFPLTVTSAQKNPTAFYLCASSITLAGAITYEQYFGPGTRLTVT.

V is TRBV18 and J is TRBJ2-2, with unresolved D. The CDR3 runs 15 residues. Trimming left V 3 bases short and J 1 base short, with 9 bases between. Germline V lookup: CDR1 KGHSH, CDR2 LQKENI. In DNA, the CDR3 is TGTGCCAGCTCACCGGCGGCCCTGAACACCGGGGAGCTGTTTTTT. This encodes CASSPAALNTGELFF.

The V and J genes are TRBV27 and TRBJ1-5, with D possibly being TRBD1 (5 bases). The germline CDR1 and CDR2 sequences are MNHEY and SMNVEV (reference sequence). Trimming shortened V by 6 bases and J by 7 bases, and 25 bases separated the two germline ends. The CDR3 consists of 17 residues. DNA of the CDR3: TGTGCCAGCAGGCCCCGGGGGGTTACCCGTCCGGGGCAGCCCCAGCATTTT. It translates to CASRPRGVTRPGQPQHF.